The clone carrying this T cell receptor (delta chain) is classed as large. Its specificity is unknown. TCRdb re-called clones from the PCR reads via CATT. The repertoire includes more than 5,000 delta-chain clones, roughly 41% of them detected once, and more than 8.5% sits in the top ten. The entry originates in a study of human gamma delta and Vdelta1 T cells. Unmatched junction bases numbered 12, after V lost 2 bases and J lost 1 base. The CDR3 totals 19 residues. CDR1 and CDR2 (germline): TSWWSYY, QGS. Notes on the study in general: Polyclonal Delta One T cells reportedly showed broad cytotoxic targeting of acute myeloid leukemia.

V is TRDV1 and J is TRDJ1, with 11 bases matching TRDD3. The TCR comes from a human donor in good health. The sample taken for sequencing was Vdelta1 gamma-delta T cells from blood grown in culture (DOT cells). The CDR3 here is CALGESSVTGGYPTDKLIF. The CDR3 bases are TGTGCTCTTGGGGAATCTTCGGTTACTGGGGGATATCCCACCGATAAACTCATCTTT.